Below are 25 T cell receptor beta chains sequenced from a single sample in a study of persistence of HIV-infected CD4 T cells. Nonspecific anti-CD3/anti-CD28 bead stimulation represents the broad CD4+ T cell repertoire. Responding CD4+ T cells were sorted by upregulation of both CD40 ligand and CD69. Sequencing used immunoSEQ version 4 in survey mode. Method: immunoSEQ multiplex PCR; TCRdb's copy keeps in-frame clones and lacks some. The sample consists of about 45,000 clones, just under 90% of them appearing once. No antigens are known for them. The input for sequencing was CD4+ T cells sorted from PBMCs after roughly 18-hour stimulation, taken from a patient who received antiretroviral therapy. Source of these receptors: an adult woman with HIV who was CMV-seropositive.

This chain joins TRBV3-1 (or the pseudogene TRBV3-2) and TRBJ2-2; 7 bases agree with TRBD1. Germline CDR1 is LGHDT and CDR2 is YNNKEL (reference sequence). The V and J ends lost 5 bases and 2 bases, in that order; junction bases with no gene match: 14. CDR3 length: 18 residues. In DNA form, the CDR3 reads TGTGCCAGCAGCATACCCCCGGGGACAGCCGTAAACACCGGGGAGCTGTTTTTT. Translation gives CASSIPPGTAVNTGELFF.

The chain carries TRBV14 and TRBJ2-7; tentatively, D is TRBD2 (5 bases). Trimming stripped 3 bases from V and 7 bases from J, with 22 bases between. CDR1 is SGHDN, CDR2 FVKESK, per germline. The CDR3 totals 16 residues. This CDR3 reads CASSHRKAANAREQYF. The CDR3 DNA sequence: TGTGCCAGCAGCCACCGGAAAGCGGCAAATGCTAGGGAGCAGTACTTC.

This clone was detected once. The rearrangement links TRBV4-3 to TRBJ2-5, with D maybe TRBD2 (5 bases). The CDR3 consists of 16 residues. Trimming left V 0 bases short and J 1 base short, with 12 bases between. CDR1 and CDR2 (germline): LGHNA, YSLEER. CDR3 in DNA: TGCGCCAGCAGCCAAGATAGGCGGGCCCTCCAAGAGACCCAGTACTTC. This gives the protein CASSQDRRALQETQYF.

The chain links TRBV3-1 (or the pseudogene TRBV3-2) to TRBJ1-3, with D perhaps matching TRBD1 (6 bases). CDR3 length: 16 residues. Germline CDR1 LGHDT, CDR2 YNNKEL (reference sequence). V lost 4 bases to trimming and J lost 0 bases, with 13 bases between them. The CDR3 protein is CASSLGQLHSGNTIYF. CDR3 coding DNA: TGTGCCAGCAGCCTCGGACAGCTTCACTCTGGAAACACCATATATTTT.

V gene TRBV27 combines with J gene TRBJ2-1, with D unclear. V was shortened by 6 bases and J by 7 bases, with 13 bases between the two germline ends. The CDR3 runs 13 residues. Germline V gene lookup returns CDR1 MNHEY and CDR2 SMNVEV (reference sequence). The CDR3 is CASRANWGNEQFF. The CDR3 region has the DNA TGTGCCAGCAGGGCCAATTGGGGTAATGAGCAGTTCTTC.

This sequence joins TRBV12-3 or TRBV12-4 and TRBJ1-3; D remains ambiguous. V gave up 3 bases and J gave up 7 bases, with 7 bases separating them. This CDR3 has 12 residues. In DNA form, the CDR3 reads TGTGCCAGCAGTTTTTCCCAGAACACCATATATTTT. This gives the protein CASSFSQNTIYF.

This chain links TRBV5-3 with TRBJ2-3; D assignment may be TRBD1 or TRBD2 (5 bases each). TRBV5-3 is flagged as an ORF with uncertain function. V was pared by 10 bases and J by 3 bases, with 30 bases between. The CDR3 runs to 18 residues. The CDR3 DNA reads TGTGCCTGCGAAAATACCGGGACCCAAGTCCTGGAGACAGATACGCAGTATTTT. Translation gives CACENTGTQVLETDTQYF.

V gene TRBV5-1 combines with J gene TRBJ2-3; D is unclear. The CDR3 sequence is 13 residues long. Deletions cut 7 bases from V and 5 bases from J, with 14 bases between. Germline V CDR1 and CDR2: SGHRS, YFSETQ. The CDR3: CASLLGPGDTQYF. DNA for the CDR3: TGCGCCAGCCTTTTAGGCCCCGGAGATACGCAGTATTTT.

The rearrangement uses TRBV5-4 and TRBJ2-2, with D unresolved. The CDR3 has 15 residues. V shed 0 bases and J shed 0 bases, with 6 bases lying between them. CDR1 is SGHNT, CDR2 YYREEE, per germline (reference sequence). The CDR3 reads CASSLDSANTGELFF. The CDR3 DNA is TGTGCCAGCAGCTTGGACAGCGCGAACACCGGGGAGCTGTTTTTT.

The chain employs TRBV29-1 and TRBJ2-1, with D hard to call. Germline CDR1 SQVTM, CDR2 ANQGSEA. The CDR3 has 14 amino acids. V was trimmed by 0 bases and J by 4 bases, leaving 10 bases between them. CDR3 coding DNA: TGCAGCGTTGAAGATCCAACCAGGTACAATGAGCAGTTCTTC. Translating it yields CSVEDPTRYNEQFF.

This chain links TRBV11-2 with TRBJ2-7; D may be TRBD1 or TRBD2 (5 bases each). This CDR3 has 15 residues. Per germline, CDR1 SGHAT and CDR2 FQNNGV. V gave up 0 bases and J gave up 2 bases, with 11 bases separating them. Here the CDR3 reads CASSLDKGSPYEQYF. Written as DNA, the CDR3 is TGTGCCAGCAGCTTAGATAAGGGGAGTCCCTACGAGCAGTACTTC.

J is TRBJ2-1 and V is TRBV3-1 (or the pseudogene TRBV3-2), with D possibly TRBD1 on 5 matching bases. Germline V gene lookup returns CDR1 LGHDT and CDR2 YNNKEL (reference sequence). V lost 0 bases, J lost 4 bases, and 10 bases lay in between. The CDR3 runs 15 residues. The CDR3 spells CASSQDDSIYNEQFF. CDR3 DNA sequence: TGTGCCAGCAGCCAAGACGACAGCATATACAATGAGCAGTTCTTC.

The genes are TRBV6-5 and TRBJ1-1; D not certain. With 7 bases removed from V and 1 base from J, the gap between germline ends came to 13 bases. This CDR3 region has 14 residues. Germline values: CDR1 MNHEY, CDR2 SVGAGI. In DNA, the CDR3 is TGTGCCAGCAAGGCGGTTGGAGGGAACACTGAAGCTTTCTTT. It codes for CASKAVGGNTEAFF.

This chain connects TRBV4-1 to TRBJ2-7, with D maybe TRBD1 (6 bases). V was cut by 1 base and J by 4 bases, with 11 bases left in between. CDR1 is MGHRA and CDR2 is YSYEKL in the germline V gene. This CDR3 is 14 amino acids long. The CDR3 is CASSQVYREYEQYF. Here the CDR3 DNA reads TGCGCCAGCAGCCAAGTTTACAGGGAGTACGAGCAGTACTTC.

The V call is TRBV18, the J call TRBJ2-3; TRBD2 matches at 8 bases. This CDR3 has 16 residues. After removal of 0 bases from V and 4 bases from J, the junction contained 6 bases not matched to a gene. Germline V gene data show CDR1 as KGHSH and CDR2 as LQKENI. The CDR3 protein is CASSPPTGRASDTQYF. Here the CDR3 DNA reads TGTGCCAGCTCACCACCTACCGGGAGGGCCTCAGATACGCAGTATTTT.

The rearrangement uses TRBV5-1 and TRBJ2-2; 10 nucleotides agree with TRBD2. Losses at the gene ends were 0 bases for V and 8 bases for J; bases not matched to a gene: 7. Germline V gives CDR1 SGHRS, CDR2 YFSETQ. This CDR3 has 16 residues. The CDR3 bases are TGCGCCAGCAGCTTGGCCTCTAGCGGGAGAACTGGGGAGCTGTTTTTT. This translates into CASSLASSGRTGELFF.

The rearrangement joins TRBV2 to TRBJ2-4, with 7 bases lining up with TRBD1. CDR1 and CDR2 (germline): SNHLY, FYNNEI. CDR3 size: 17 residues. The J segment lost 1 base and the V segment lost 4 bases, leaving 10 bases of the junction unmatched. The CDR3 DNA is TGTGCCAGCAGTGTTCCGCAGGGACAGTTGGCCAAAAACATTCAGTACTTC. It encodes CASSVPQGQLAKNIQYF.

This chain links TRBV6-1 with TRBJ2-3; no firm D call. There are 15 residues in the CDR3. V was clipped by 2 bases and J by 0 bases, with 9 bases between them. Germline values: CDR1 MNHNS, CDR2 SASEGT. The DNA of the CDR3 is TGTGCCAGCAGTGAAATGGGCGCCAGCACAGATACGCAGTATTTT. Encoded protein: CASSEMGASTDTQYF.

V gene TRBV9 combines with J gene TRBJ1-1, with 7 bases lining up with TRBD1. This CDR3 region has 15 residues. J lost 4 bases, V lost 0 bases, and 6 bases had no gene match. Germline values: CDR1 SGDLS, CDR2 YYNGEE. CDR3 protein: CASSVEGRGSTEAFF. The CDR3 DNA reads as TGTGCCAGCAGCGTAGAAGGCAGGGGGTCCACTGAAGCTTTCTTT. Looking up the rest from reference TRBV9 and TRBJ1-1 gives the full variable domain: DSGVTQTPKHLITATGQRVTLRCSPRSGDLSVYWYQQSLDQGLQFLIQYYNGEERAKGNILERFSAQQFPDLHSELNLSSLELGDSALYFCASSVEGRGSTEAFFGQGTRLTVV.

This sequence joins TRBV12-3 or TRBV12-4 and TRBJ1-4, with no clear D. The CDR3 has 12 residues. Trimming took off 6 bases at V and 7 bases at J, with 9 bases between the two ends. The CDR3 protein is CASSRVGEKLFF. CDR3 nucleotides: TGTGCCAGCAGCCGGGTGGGTGAAAAACTGTTTTTT.

The J gene is TRBJ1-1, the V gene TRBV28; D gene ambiguous. CDR3 length equals 11 residues. The germline V gene encodes CDR1 MDHEN and CDR2 SYDVKM. V dropped 11 bases and J dropped 1 base, with 8 bases sitting between them. In DNA form, the CDR3 reads TGTGCCTCGATGGCGAACACTGAAGCTTTCTTT. Protein product: CASMANTEAFF.

This rearrangement joins TRBV29-1 to TRBJ2-1; possibly TRBD1 for D (5 bases). The CDR3 covers 10 residues. Trimming took 7 bases from V and 5 from J, leaving 6 bases between them. CDR1 is SQVTM, CDR2 ANQGSEA, per germline. The CDR3 nucleotides are TGCAGCGCAGGGAACAATGAGCAGTTCTTC. Amino acid sequence: CSAGNNEQFF.

This chain joins TRBV29-1 and TRBJ2-7, with D possibly being TRBD1 or TRBD2 (5 bases each). Between the trimmed V and J ends, which lost 4 bases and 6 bases, there was a span of 19 bases. CDR1 is SQVTM, CDR2 ANQGSEA, per germline. The CDR3 loop spans 14 amino acids. The CDR3 nucleotides read TGCAGCGTTGGCATCGGGGCTAGGTTCGGCGAGCAGTACTTC. Protein: CSVGIGARFGEQYF.

The chain links TRBV29-1 to TRBJ2-7; 8 bases align to TRBD1. The CDR3 sequence is 12 residues long. The ends lost 6 bases at V and 3 bases at J; junction bases unmatched: 4. Germline CDR1 SQVTM, CDR2 ANQGSEA. The CDR3 DNA reads TGCAGCGTCCTAACAGGGGGCTACGAGCAGTACTTC. Translated: CSVLTGGYEQYF.

V gene TRBV28 combines with J gene TRBJ2-7; D may be TRBD2 (6 bases). CDR3 length: 14 amino acids. Germline V gene lookup returns CDR1 MDHEN and CDR2 SYDVKM. Trimming cost V 7 bases and J 7 bases, with 20 bases left between them. CDR3 sequence: CASIRGAAVGEQYF. The CDR3 DNA sequence: TGTGCCAGCATTCGCGGGGCCGCCGTGGGGGAGCAGTACTTC.